The TCR beta chain described here comes from a study of cytomegalovirus exposure and HLA in healthy donors. Study-wide points: Highest at DRB1 and lowest at HLA-C, TCR association rates differed among HLA loci in a later analysis. Sequences of the TCR beta chain were said to predict the HLA-A and HLA-B alleles of most subjects accurately.

As for this clone: Its antigen is currently unknown.

The PCR employed 60 Vbeta primers together with 13 Jbeta primers. Measured with immunoSEQ multiplex PCR; TCRdb has only the in-frame clones, and not every one. The table includes more than 95,000 clones, roughly 82% detected once. This TCR was recovered from a woman aged 55-75 years in good health and CMV-seropositive. Sequenced sample: PBMCs.

CDR3: CASSISGMENIQYF. CDR3 DNA sequence: TGTGCCAGTAGTATATCGGGGATGGAAAACATTCAGTACTTC. The V and J genes are TRBV19 and TRBJ2-4, with a possible D match to TRBD2 (5 bases). Trimming shortened V by 2 bases and J by 5 bases, and 10 bases separated the two germline ends. Germline CDR1 and CDR2: LNHDA and SQIVND (reference sequence). The CDR3 is 14 residues long.